One sample yielded the 32 T cell receptor beta chains listed below, sequenced in a study of T cell repertoires and Cas9 in healthy adults. Assay used: immunoSEQ multiplex PCR; TCRdb lists only in-frame clones, some missing. Of approximately 21,000 clones detected, 90% appear once; the ten largest clones hold roughly 0.69%. Specimen: CD4+ effector T cells (CD127+, CD25-, CD137-, CD154-) from PBMCs; culture status not recorded. Receptors originate from a human donor in good health.

DNA for the CDR3: TGTGCCAGCAGCCCGGACAGGGTAGGGACTGAAGCTTTCTTT. This codes for CASSPDRVGTEAFF. V usage is TRBV7-8 and J usage is TRBJ1-1; 8 bases are shared with TRBD1. V trimming: 5 bases; J trimming: 5 bases; junction bases outside the gene matches: 7. The germline CDR1 and CDR2 sequences are SGHVS and FQNEAQ. The CDR3 consists of 14 residues.

This chain connects TRBV11-2 to TRBJ2-3; TRBD1 matches at 9 bases. V shed 0 bases and J 4 bases; nucleotides not matched to a gene: 5. Germline V gives CDR1 SGHAT, CDR2 FQNNGV. The CDR3 extends over 16 amino acids. This CDR3 is CASSLDGGQGSDTQYF. DNA of the CDR3: TGTGCCAGCAGCTTAGATGGGGGACAGGGCTCAGATACGCAGTATTTT.

The V gene is TRBV11-3, the J gene TRBJ2-3; tentative D call: TRBD2 (6 bases). CDR1 is SGHNT and CDR2 is YENEEA in the germline V gene. Trimming took 5 bases from V and 3 from J, leaving 12 bases between them. The CDR3 loop spans 14 amino acids. This CDR3 is CASSQGLITDTQYF. DNA for the CDR3: TGTGCCAGCAGCCAGGGACTTATTACAGATACGCAGTATTTT.

The chain combines TRBV15 with TRBJ1-3; D may be TRBD1 (6 bases). V was pared by 2 bases and J by 10 bases, with 15 bases between. In germline, CDR1 is LNHNV, CDR2 YYDKDF (reference sequence). The CDR3 sequence is 14 residues long. CDR3 amino acids: CATSRRGQMGTIYF. In DNA, the CDR3 is TGTGCCACCAGCAGAAGGGGACAAATGGGAACCATATATTTT.

This chain connects TRBV6-1 to TRBJ1-1; TRBD1 is a possible D gene (5 bases). The CDR3 sequence is 15 residues long. V lost 8 bases and J 6 bases, leaving 22 bases between the germline ends. Germline CDR1 MNHNS, CDR2 SASEGT. The CDR3 reads CASSGTLGGTAEAFF. The DNA of the CDR3 is TGTGCCAGCTCCGGGACCCTCGGGGGAACCGCTGAAGCTTTCTTT.

The chain couples TRBV28 to TRBJ1-5; D possibly corresponds to TRBD1 (6 bases). With 2 bases removed from V and 1 base from J, the gap between germline ends came to 15 bases. This CDR3 region has 17 residues. Germline-derived CDR1 and CDR2 are MDHEN and SYDVKM. CDR3 sequence: CASSLGVRTESNQPQHF. The CDR3 DNA reads TGTGCCAGCAGTTTAGGGGTGAGGACAGAAAGCAATCAGCCCCAGCATTTT. Variable domain in full (rest from reference TRBV28 and TRBJ1-5): DVKVTQSSRYLVKRTGEKVFLECVQDMDHENMFWYRQDPGLGLRLIYFSYDVKMKEKGDIPEGYSVSREKKERFSLILESASTNQTSMYLCASSLGVRTESNQPQHFGDGTRLSIL.

This chain links TRBV19 with TRBJ1-5; D not certain. Germline V gene sequence: CDR1 LNHDA, CDR2 SQIVND (reference sequence). The germline V and J ends were trimmed by 5 bases and 3 bases, with 11 bases remaining between them. The CDR3 consists of 14 residues. CDR3 amino acids: CASSLEWNNQPQHF. CDR3 sequence (DNA): TGTGCCAGTAGTTTGGAATGGAACAATCAGCCCCAGCATTTT.

This sequence joins TRBV7-9 and TRBJ1-1, with D uncertain. The ends were cut back, 0 bases at V and 5 bases at J, with 13 bases in the middle. The CDR3 has 15 amino acids. CDR1 SEHNR and CDR2 FQNEAQ come from the germline V gene (reference sequence). Here the CDR3 DNA reads TGTGCCAGCAGCTTAGCTGGCGGTTTAGGAACTGAAGCTTTCTTT. This gives the protein CASSLAGGLGTEAFF.

V usage is TRBV9 and J usage is TRBJ2-1, with a weak D call TRBD2 (6 bases). V dropped 0 bases and J dropped 3 bases, with 7 bases sitting between them. The CDR3 loop spans 14 amino acids. Germline loops: CDR1 SGDLS, CDR2 YYNGEE. CDR3 in amino acids: CASSVVAVYNEQFF. The CDR3 nucleotides are TGTGCCAGCAGCGTAGTAGCGGTCTACAATGAGCAGTTCTTC.

This clone has a single count. The chain is built from TRBV7-2 and TRBJ2-3; D is unclear. Between the trimmed V and J ends, which lost 1 base and 1 base, there was a span of 9 bases. This CDR3 is 15 amino acids long. Germline lookup yields CDR1 SGHTA and CDR2 FQGNSA. The chain's CDR3 is CASSLGRPRTDTQYF. CDR3 nucleotide sequence: TGTGCCAGCAGCTTAGGCCGCCCCCGCACAGATACGCAGTATTTT. Using reference TRBV7-2 and TRBJ2-3 for the parts outside the CDR3, the full variable domain is GAGVSQSPSNKVTEKGKDVELRCDPISGHTALYWYRQSLGQGLEFLIYFQGNSAPDKSGLPSDRFSAERTGGSVSTLTIQRTQQEDSAVYLCASSLGRPRTDTQYFGPGTRLTVL.

This sequence joins TRBV2 and TRBJ2-3; D ambiguous. V dropped 7 bases and J dropped 2 bases, with 7 bases sitting between them. The CDR3 sequence is 12 residues long. Germline CDR1 is SNHLY and CDR2 is FYNNEI. CDR3 sequence (DNA): TGTGCCAGCAACAACCACACAGATACGCAGTATTTT. Translation: CASNNHTDTQYF.

This rearrangement joins TRBV4-1 to TRBJ1-1, with TRBD1 identical over 7 bases. This CDR3 has 16 residues. Per the germline V gene, CDR1 is MGHRA and CDR2 is YSYEKL. V lost 0 bases and J lost 5; bases outside the gene matches: 9. The CDR3 DNA follows: TGCGCCAGCAGCCAAGATAAGAGGGGGCGAGGTACTGAAGCTTTCTTT. Amino acids: CASSQDKRGRGTEAFF.

The chain couples TRBV2 to TRBJ2-7, with D maybe TRBD1 (5 bases). The germline CDR1 and CDR2 sequences are SNHLY and FYNNEI. Trimming left V 4 bases short and J 4 bases short, with 14 bases between. The CDR3 consists of 14 residues. The CDR3 spells CASSVQGSGYEQYF. The CDR3 DNA follows: TGTGCCAGCAGTGTTCAGGGCTCGGGTTACGAGCAGTACTTC.

CDR3 sequence: CASGQGRDQPQHF. Here the CDR3 DNA reads TGTGCCAGCGGACAGGGACGGGATCAGCCCCAGCATTTT. The rearrangement uses TRBV19 and TRBJ1-5, with 8 positions matching TRBD1. V gave up 9 bases and J gave up 5 bases; unmatched junction bases: 6. From germline, CDR1 is LNHDA and CDR2 SQIVND (reference sequence). This CDR3 spans 13 amino acids.

The chain uses TRBV7-6 and TRBJ2-3; 8 bases are a match to TRBD2. This CDR3 region has 17 residues. V lost 3 bases to trimming and J lost 0 bases; unmatched junction nucleotides: 8. The germline CDR1 and CDR2 sequences are SGHVS and FNYEAQ. CDR3 loop: CASSFSGGGLSTDTQYF. CDR3 coding DNA: TGTGCCAGCAGCTTTAGTGGCGGGGGGCTCAGCACAGATACGCAGTATTTT.

The chain combines TRBV28 with TRBJ1-6; D is unclear. The CDR3 contains 15 residues. The germline gives CDR1 MDHEN, CDR2 SYDVKM. V was trimmed by 2 bases and J by 7 bases, leaving 12 bases between them. The CDR3 here is CASSLRTYNNSPLHF. CDR3 coding DNA: TGTGCCAGCAGTTTACGGACCTATAACAATTCACCCCTCCACTTT.

The chain has TRBV15 and TRBJ2-5, with 7 positions matching TRBD1. The last part of the DNA fits TRBJ2-7 better; the J call may be wrong. The CDR3 spans 14 residues. Looked up from germline, CDR1 is LNHNV and CDR2 is YYDKDF (reference sequence). CDR3 in DNA: TGTGCCACCAGCAGAGATGCAGGGGGCTACGAGCAGTACTTC. Translation: CATSRDAGGYEQYF.

Here the CDR3 DNA reads TGTGCCAGCAGCTCGGACGGTGGATATCACTACGAGCAGTACTTC. This codes for CASSSDGGYHYEQYF. The gene calls are TRBV7-2 and TRBJ2-7; D unclear. The V and J ends lost 4 bases and 3 bases respectively, with 16 bases between them. The CDR3 is 15 residues long. From germline, CDR1 is SGHTA and CDR2 FQGNSA.

The V call is TRBV2, the J call TRBJ1-6; D is unresolved. CDR1 SNHLY and CDR2 FYNNEI come from the germline V gene. CDR3 length: 14 amino acids. Trimming removed 5 bases at V and 0 bases at J, with 5 bases between. The CDR3: CASSKSSYNSPLHF. DNA for the CDR3: TGTGCCAGCAGTAAAAGCTCCTATAATTCACCCCTCCACTTT.

The V gene is TRBV6-6, the J gene TRBJ1-5; TRBD1 agrees at 7 bases. J was trimmed by 2 bases and V by 6 bases; bases with no gene match: 4. CDR1 MNHNY and CDR2 SVGAGI come from the germline V gene (reference sequence). This CDR3 has 14 amino acids. CDR3 protein: CASRTGYGNQPQHF. In nucleotides, the CDR3 is TGTGCCAGCAGGACAGGGTATGGCAATCAGCCCCAGCATTTT.

The chain recombines TRBV20-1 with TRBJ1-3; D call uncertain. Trimming removed 7 bases at V and 7 bases at J, with 11 bases between. Germline CDR1 is DFQATT and CDR2 is SNEGSKA (reference sequence). The CDR3 spans 11 residues. The CDR3 DNA is TGCAGTGGAGGCGTGGGGAACACCATATATTTT. Amino acids: CSGGVGNTIYF.

This clone was detected only once. The rearrangement joins TRBV4-1 to TRBJ1-5; D might be TRBD1 (6 bases). The CDR3 sequence is 15 residues long. Trimming left V 3 bases short and J 5 bases short, with 14 bases between. The germline gives CDR1 MGHRA, CDR2 YSYEKL. The CDR3 reads CASSHMGGGHQPQHF. The CDR3 DNA sequence: TGCGCCAGCAGCCATATGGGCGGGGGGCATCAGCCCCAGCATTTT.

The chain combines TRBV25-1 with TRBJ2-5; D is unresolved. Looked up from germline, CDR1 is MGHDK and CDR2 is SYGVNS. Trimming cost V 6 bases and J 0 bases, with 5 bases left between them. The CDR3 is 12 amino acids. The CDR3 region is CASRRYQETQYF. The CDR3 nucleotides are TGTGCCAGCAGACGCTACCAAGAGACCCAGTACTTC.

The chain combines TRBV2 with TRBJ2-1, with D hard to call. Between the trimmed V and J ends, which lost 4 bases and 0 bases, there was a span of 10 bases. Germline CDR1 and CDR2: SNHLY and FYNNEI. This CDR3 spans 15 amino acids. CDR3 region: CASSVFQSSYNEQFF. The CDR3 nucleotides read TGTGCCAGCAGTGTATTTCAGAGCTCCTACAATGAGCAGTTCTTC.

The rearrangement uses TRBV2 and TRBJ2-5, with D unclear. The CDR3 is 15 amino acids. V gave up 1 base and J gave up 0 bases, with 9 bases separating them. Germline V CDR1 and CDR2: SNHLY, FYNNEI. The CDR3 protein is CASSEVTANQETQYF. CDR3 DNA sequence: TGTGCCAGCAGTGAAGTAACCGCGAACCAAGAGACCCAGTACTTC.

In its sample, this clone was seen once. The V gene is TRBV11-2, the J gene TRBJ2-5; no definite D call. There are 14 residues in the CDR3. Per germline, CDR1 SGHAT and CDR2 FQNNGV. Trimming cost V 1 base and J 1 base, with 7 bases left between them. As DNA, the CDR3 is TGTGCCAGCAGCTTAGGTTCCAGCCAAGAGACCCAGTACTTC. It encodes CASSLGSSQETQYF.

The DNA of the CDR3 is TGTGCCAGCAGTTACGAGTCGTTCGGTAGTCCCCTCCACTTT. Its protein product is CASSYESFGSPLHF. The V gene is TRBV6-5, the J gene TRBJ1-6; D unresolved. V dropped 2 bases and J dropped 13 bases, with 15 bases sitting between them. Germline loops: CDR1 MNHEY, CDR2 SVGAGI. The CDR3 is 14 amino acids.

Remarks on this clone: The junction departs from germline at one end; a sequencing error may be responsible. The J gene is TRBJ2-5, the V gene TRBV7-7; 14 positions agree with TRBD2. From germline, CDR1 is SSHAT and CDR2 FNYEAQ (reference sequence). This CDR3 has 15 amino acids. The CDR3 DNA reads as TGTGCTAGCAGCTCGACTAGCGGGGGGGAGGAGACCCAGTACTTC. Its protein product is CASSSTSGGEETQYF.

The chain couples TRBV2 to TRBJ1-2; a weak D match, TRBD1 (6 bases). The ends were cut back, 6 bases at V and 5 bases at J, with 25 bases in the middle. This CDR3 comprises 17 residues. Germline V gene data show CDR1 as SNHLY and CDR2 as FYNNEI. The CDR3 sequence is CASSYYERAGAGYGYTF. In DNA, the CDR3 is TGTGCCAGCAGCTATTATGAAAGGGCAGGGGCGGGTTATGGCTACACCTTC.

This chain uses TRBV6-1 with TRBJ1-2, with TRBD1 matching 8 bases. Germline loops: CDR1 MNHNS, CDR2 SASEGT. The J segment lost 4 bases and the V segment lost 0 bases, leaving 4 bases of the junction unmatched. This CDR3 contains 15 residues. The chain's CDR3 is CASSEAPTGGYGYTF. The CDR3 nucleotides read TGTGCCAGCAGTGAAGCCCCCACAGGGGGCTATGGCTACACCTTC.

This chain links TRBV6-6 with TRBJ2-2; D unresolved. V was pared by 0 bases and J by 6 bases, with 8 bases between. The V gene's germline CDR1 is MNHNY and CDR2 SVGAGI (reference sequence). The CDR3 is 14 amino acids. Here the CDR3 reads CASSYSLPSGELFF. The CDR3 DNA reads TGTGCCAGCAGTTACTCCCTTCCTTCCGGGGAGCTGTTTTTT.

J is TRBJ1-2 and V is TRBV27; D gene unclear. Per the germline V gene, CDR1 is MNHEY and CDR2 is SMNVEV (reference sequence). The V end was cut by 4 bases, the J end by 7 bases, with 13 bases between. This CDR3 has 13 amino acids. CDR3 coding DNA: TGTGCCAGCAGTTCCCTCATAGGTGGTGGCTACACCTTC. Translated: CASSSLIGGGYTF.